These T cell receptor beta chains were read from a single sample in a study of blood T cells in healthy people across ages. From the 5' RACE reads, TCRdb called clonotypes with MiXCR, one entry per CDR3 protein. The sample shows 730,000 or so distinct CDR3 sequences, more than 40% of them seen only once. The specimen was blood. These TCRs come from a woman aged 55-75 years in good health. Each CDR3 is given with its conserved first and last residue. A D gene is named only where the DNA matches it firmly. Clone size is shown for a subset of rows, as once, few, many or a class of expanded clone.

clone_size	d_call	j_call	v_call	cdr3_aa	cdr3_nt
-	-	TRBJ2-3	TRBV7-3	CASSSFGGQDTDTQYF	TGTGCCAGCAGCTCGTTCGGGGGACAAGACACAGATACGCAGTATTTT
many	TRBD2	TRBJ2-7	TRBV7-2	CASSLSGRDEQYF	TGTGCCAGCAGCTTAAGCGGGAGGGACGAGCAGTACTTC
few	-	TRBJ2-7	TRBV25-1	CASRRGGTGYEQYF	TGTGCCAGCAGGCGGGGAGGAACCGGCTACGAGCAGTACTTC
-	-	TRBJ1-1	TRBV12-3/TRBV12-4	CASKPRVNTEAFF	TGTGCCAGCAAACCCAGGGTGAACACTGAAGCTTTCTTT
-	-	TRBJ2-7	TRBV14	CASSQVNSIEQYF	TGTGCCAGCAGCCAAGTAAATTCTATCGAGCAGTACTTC
-	TRBD1	TRBJ2-6	TRBV7-6	CASSLVVPTGGLISGANVLTF	TGTGCCAGCAGCTTAGTCGTCCCCACAGGGGGCTTAATCTCTGGGGCCAACGTCCTGACTTTC
-	-	TRBJ1-4	TRBV29-1	CSVWMDEKLFF	TGCAGCGTTTGGATGGATGAAAAACTGTTTTTT
-	-	TRBJ2-5	TRBV6-5	CASSLTHMGETQYF	TGTGCCAGCAGCCTTACGCACATGGGTGAGACCCAGTACTTC
many	-	TRBJ2-5	TRBV13	CASSSGTSQETQYF	TGCGCCAGCAGCTCGGGGACAAGCCAAGAGACCCAGTACTTC
-	-	TRBJ1-1	TRBV4-3	CASSQADSKVEAFF	TGCGCCAGCAGCCAAGCGGACAGCAAGGTTGAAGCTTTCTTT
-	TRBD2	TRBJ2-1	TRBV7-9	CASSLVRGGGFNEQFF	TGTGCCAGCAGCTTAGTTCGCGGCGGGGGATTCAATGAGCAGTTCTTC
few	TRBD2	TRBJ2-5	TRBV6-2/TRBV6-3	CASKGGGGQETQYF	TGTGCCAGCAAGGGCGGCGGGGGACAAGAGACCCAGTACTTC
-	-	TRBJ2-7	TRBV12-3/TRBV12-4	CASSFGKYEQYF	TGTGCCAGCAGTTTTGGGAAGTACGAGCAGTACTTC
-	-	TRBJ1-6	TRBV6-4	CASSSGVNSPLHF	TGTGCCAGCAGTTCAGGGGTTAATTCACCCCTCCACTTT
-	-	TRBJ2-5	TRBV6-5	CASSSPSQQHF	TGTGCCAGCAGTTCCCCGAGTCAGCAGCACTTC
-	-	TRBJ2-1	TRBV6-1	CASSEASRRDLQFF	TGTGCCAGCAGTGAAGCGAGCCGCCGGGACTTACAGTTCTTC
-	-	TRBJ1-4	TRBV2	CASSEGTTNEKLFF	TGTGCCAGCAGTGAAGGAACAACTAATGAAAAACTGTTTTTT
few	-	TRBJ2-3	TRBV6-5	CASSSRTQRGTDTQYF	TGTGCCAGCAGTTCCCGGACCCAGAGGGGGACAGATACGCAGTATTTT
-	-	TRBJ2-2	TRBV5-6	CASSLGTVTGELFF	TGTGCCAGCAGTTTGGGGACCGTTACCGGGGAGCTGTTTTTT
-	-	TRBJ2-3	TRBV25-1	CASSEAGPHTDTQYF	TGTGCCAGCAGTGAAGCGGGACCCCACACGGATACGCAGTATTTT
-	-	TRBJ2-7	TRBV20-1	CSARSYTGYEQYF	TGCAGTGCTAGATCATACACGGGGTACGAGCAGTACTTC
-	-	TRBJ2-3	TRBV7-3	CASSPYIGAQYF	TGTGCCAGCAGCCCGTATATCGGCGCGCAGTATTTT
-	-	TRBJ2-3	TRBV9	CASSVEGERADTQYF	TGTGCCAGCAGCGTAGAGGGGGAGAGGGCAGATACGCAGTATTTT
-	TRBD1	TRBJ1-5	TRBV9	CASSPRDSGNQPQHF	TGTGCCAGCAGCCCCCGGGACAGTGGAAATCAGCCCCAGCATTTT
few	TRBD2	TRBJ2-1	TRBV12-3/TRBV12-4	CASSFLREGNEQFF	TGTGCCAGCAGTTTTCTACGGGAGGGCAATGAGCAGTTCTTC
-	-	TRBJ1-1	TRBV24-1	CATSDQEHIEAFF	TGTGCCACCAGTGATCAGGAACACATTGAAGCTTTCTTT
many	-	TRBJ2-7	TRBV6-1	CASSLEAGGYNEQYF	TGTGCCAGCAGTCTGGAGGCAGGCGGATACAATGAGCAGTACTTC
few	-	TRBJ2-7	TRBV5-1	CASSLGLQDEQYF	TGCGCCAGCAGCTTGGGCCTTCAAGACGAGCAGTACTTC
-	-	TRBJ2-3	TRBV7-8	CASSSRGGTRDTQYF	TGTGCCAGCAGCTCGCGTGGGGGAACAAGAGATACGCAGTATTTT
-	TRBD1	TRBJ1-4	TRBV10-3	CAMGQGREKLFF	TGTGCCATGGGACAGGGTAGGGAAAAACTGTTTTTT
many	TRBD2	TRBJ2-7	TRBV3-1	CASSQVASGRNEQYF	TGTGCCAGCAGCCAAGTGGCTAGCGGGAGAAACGAGCAGTACTTC
few	-	TRBJ1-4	TRBV2	CANRQPTTNEKLFF	TGTGCCAACCGACAGCCCACAACTAATGAAAAACTGTTTTTT
-	TRBD2	TRBJ2-1	TRBV20-1	CSASGTSGGAPLHEQFF	TGCAGTGCTAGCGGGACTAGCGGGGGAGCGCCGCTCCATGAGCAGTTCTTC
-	TRBD2	TRBJ2-5	TRBV20-1	CSAPGLAQETQYF	TGCAGTGCTCCGGGACTAGCTCAAGAGACCCAGTACTTC
few	-	TRBJ1-2	TRBV11-2	CASSLARQGGYGYTF	TGTGCCAGCAGCTTAGCCCGGCAGGGAGGCTATGGCTACACCTTC
few	-	TRBJ2-1	TRBV7-2	CASSLRRGDNYNEQFF	TGTGCCAGCAGCCTCCGCAGGGGCGACAATTACAATGAGCAGTTCTTC
many	-	TRBJ2-3	TRBV11-2	CASSLGTTDTQYF	TGTGCCAGCAGCTTAGGCACCACAGATACGCAGTATTTT
-	-	TRBJ2-3	TRBV10-3	CAISERGASTDTQYF	TGTGCCATCAGTGAAAGGGGGGCTAGCACAGATACGCAGTATTTT
few	-	TRBJ2-3	TRBV20-1	CSAIRRAGSGDTQYF	TGCAGTGCTATTAGGAGGGCGGGGTCCGGGGATACGCAGTATTTT
-	-	TRBJ2-7	TRBV19	CASSIVLSGEQYF	TGTGCCAGTAGTATCGTCCTGAGCGGCGAGCAGTACTTC
few	-	TRBJ1-4	TRBV4-2	CASSPNGGRYEKLFF	TGTGCCAGCAGCCCCAACGGGGGGAGGTATGAAAAACTGTTTTTT